This TCR beta chain appears in the sequencing data of a study of blood T cell repertoires in COVID-19 (dated by TCRdb to the early 2020s). With regard to the full study: Collaborator samples came from the United States, Italy and Spain and covered acute and convalescent phases of COVID-19. The material from the prospective study consisted of cDNA or gDNA derived from T cells, B-cell-depleted T cells, or PBMCs. Sample metadata almost always included a de-identified subject ID, COVID-19 status, age in years and sex. The repertoires were released in a freely available public database intended as a resource for research on the immune response to SARS-CoV-2. Samples were obtained from the ongoing ImmuneRACE study (first 160 participants) and from some 1,200 subjects provided by 6 global collaborators. HLA class I and class II types, where available, came from metadata supplied by the sample provider rather than from assay-based typing. Subjects who had been exposed to COVID-19, were actively infected with it, or had recovered from it provided the deeply sampled blood TCRbeta repertoires that made up the dataset. Study-level results and caveats: How much clinical and demographic metadata was included differed by source and by participant, and the metadata was provided uncurated.

The immunoSEQ Assay, a bias-controlled multiplex PCR, was used to amplify TCRbeta CDR3 regions from genomic DNA. The published analysis was carried out like this. The number of nucleated cells in each sample was estimated from the amplification of reference gene primers within the assay. Sequence reads were collapsed and filtered to measure the absolute abundance of every unique TCRbeta CDR3 rearrangement. For each sample, productive Simpson clonality was calculated as the square root of Simpson's diversity index across productive rearrangements. TCRdb took over this immuneACCESS table, retaining in-frame rearrangements with V and J assigned. Such tables are incomplete; in checked studies, under half of the missing clones stem from an unresolved V gene, and the remainder is unexplained. That table supplies the V and J calls and clone size; D and trimming were determined from the DNA. This sample gives 130,000 or so clones in total; just under 85% of them show up just once. In total, the top ten clones hold 3% to 4% of the sample.

Enrolling through a virtual design, the prospective study's participants ranged in age from roughly 18 to 95 years and lived across some 23 United States geographic areas. In the prospective study, participants were assigned to cohorts based on the clinical history participants reported in a screening survey and a study questionnaire. In the prospective study, whole blood, serum and a nasopharyngeal or oropharyngeal swab were collected from each participant by mobile phlebotomists. Participants in the prospective study had the option to provide additional blood draws and questionnaires over an approximately 2-month period. Prospective study blood samples were shipped either frozen or at room temperature before DNA extraction. Comments on this clone: Its antigen remains undetermined. Base qualities are missing; no much larger clone stands one base away.

CDR1 LNHDA and CDR2 SQIVND were looked up in the germline V gene (reference sequence). The CDR3 holds 15 amino acids from the cysteine to the phenylalanine. Only the CDR3 portion is preserved as DNA: 45 bases, with reading frame beginning at the first base. The junction shows trimming of 7 bases on V and 1 base on J, and the gene matches do not reach 7 bases of it. Sequencing input: PBMCs or T cells enriched from blood (not recorded which). The origin of this receptor is a woman in her forties or fifties with acute COVID-19. The V and J segments used are TRBV19 and TRBJ2-3; 8 middle bases align to TRBD2. The DNA is as follows: TGTGCCAGTATTTCTCGGGAGGGCCGCACAGATACGCAGTATTTT. Its amino acids are CASISREGRTDTQYF.